What follows is one T cell receptor (beta chain) and its context. Its antigen is unknown. The data belong to a study of regulatory T cells in long-lasting Graves disease. Combining iRepertoire HTBI primers with Arm-PCR of CDR3 regions, the authors built TCR beta libraries. TCRdb called the multiplex PCR reads again in MiXCR, with one record for every CDR3 protein. This repertoire shows 350,000 to 500,000 distinct CDR3 sequences, less than 15% found once; its top ten account for roughly 18%. Time point meaning: newly diagnosed GD, antithyroid drugs for less than 3 months. Isolated PBMC RNA provided the starting material for the TCR library. Unmatched junction bases numbered 7, after V lost 4 bases and J lost 3 bases. The CDR3 sequence is 15 residues long. Germline CDR1 is SGHRS and CDR2 is YFSETQ. The study's findings and limits: Persistent-disease Graves' patients showed less TCR diversity than new cases. Examination was confined to peripheral blood, excluding thyroid tissue.

The same data also went into a second study, on T cells in Graves' hyperthyroidism and ophthalmopathy.

The chain is built from TRBV5-1 and TRBJ2-3, with TRBD2 identical over 8 bases. The receptor's source is a woman in her fifties or sixties with Graves disease. Material: peripheral blood mononuclear cells (PBMCs), obtained at new diagnosis, from a patient treated with antithyroid drugs. The CDR3 DNA sequence: TGCGCCAGCAGCCCTGGGACTAGTTTGACAGATACGCAGTATTTT. This sequence encodes CASSPGTSLTDTQYF.